A single sample gave rise to the 23 T cell receptor beta chains below, sequenced in a study of identifying expanded T cells in peripheral blood. Profiled with immunoSEQ multiplex PCR; TCRdb holds only in-frame clones, not every one. The sample carries 90,000 to 120,000 clones, around nine tenths recorded once. Sequenced: blood. The receptors shown here come from a person aged 18-69 years in good health.

The V call is TRBV7-2, the J call TRBJ1-3; D is uncertain. Per germline, CDR1 SGHTA and CDR2 FQGNSA. V was cut by 5 bases and J by 0 bases, with 14 bases left in between. The CDR3 totals 16 residues. The CDR3 here is CASSPKLHGSGNTIYF. CDR3 coding DNA: TGTGCCAGCAGCCCAAAATTGCACGGCTCTGGAAACACCATATATTTT.

This rearrangement joins TRBV11-2 to TRBJ1-1, with D perhaps matching TRBD1 (6 bases). Germline V gene sequence: CDR1 SGHAT, CDR2 FQNNGV. The germline V and J ends were trimmed by 6 bases and 4 bases, with 18 bases remaining between them. CDR3 size: 15 residues. CDR3 sequence (DNA): TGTGCCAGCAGTCCCCCTACAGGGAGCGGCACTGAAGCTTTCTTT. It encodes CASSPPTGSGTEAFF.

This clone has only one observation. The genes are TRBV5-6 and TRBJ2-7, with 8 bases that match TRBD1. Germline lookup yields CDR1 SGHDT and CDR2 YYEEEE. The CDR3 spans 19 residues. Unmatched junction bases numbered 19, after V lost 4 bases and J lost 1 base. The CDR3 DNA reads as TGTGCCAGCAGCCCCGATGTGGGCAGGGGGCGCATTAAGTCCTACGAGCAGTACTTC. It codes for CASSPDVGRGRIKSYEQYF.

The genes are TRBV10-3 and TRBJ2-7; TRBD2 matches 9 bases. The CDR3 is made up of 21 amino acids. Per germline, CDR1 ENHRY and CDR2 SYGVKD. With 0 bases clipped from V and 0 bases from J, the junction kept 18 bases outside the gene matches. CDR3 nucleotide sequence: TGTGCCATCAGTGAGTCGACTCGGAGCGGGGGGCCAGGGCGAAGCTCCTACGAGCAGTACTTC. Encoded protein: CAISESTRSGGPGRSSYEQYF.

V and J are TRBV18 and TRBJ1-1; D is unclear. Germline CDR1 reads KGHSH; CDR2 reads LQKENI. This CDR3 is 14 amino acids long. Trimming took off 3 bases at V and 6 bases at J, with 14 bases between the two ends. The CDR3 is CASSPSLGGAEAFF. Here the CDR3 DNA reads TGTGCCAGCTCACCGAGCTTGGGAGGAGCTGAAGCTTTCTTT.

The chain is built from TRBV7-8 and TRBJ2-5; 9 bases agree with TRBD1. The J segment lost 2 bases and the V segment lost 5 bases, leaving 6 bases of the junction unmatched. Germline-derived CDR1 and CDR2 are SGHVS and FQNEAQ. The CDR3 is 15 residues long. This chain's CDR3 is CASSPGQGRQETQYF. CDR3 nucleotides: TGTGCCAGCAGCCCAGGACAGGGGCGGCAAGAGACCCAGTACTTC.

This clone showed up just once. V usage is TRBV7-9 and J usage is TRBJ1-3; D gene unclear. The CDR3 has 16 amino acids. Trimming took 2 bases from V and 1 from J, leaving 12 bases between them. CDR1 and CDR2 from the germline V gene are SEHNR and FQNEAQ (reference sequence). The CDR3 coding sequence is TGTGCCAGCAGCTTACAAACCGCTATTTCTGGAAACACCATATATTTT. Translated, it gives CASSLQTAISGNTIYF.

The chain joins TRBV5-6 to TRBJ1-6; D gene uncertain. Germline CDR1 SGHDT, CDR2 YYEEEE. The CDR3 contains 18 residues. V was cut by 0 bases and J by 4 bases, with 17 bases left in between. CDR3 protein: CASSLDLTRTGYNSPLHF. Written as DNA, the CDR3 is TGTGCCAGCAGCTTGGATCTGACCAGGACGGGGTATAATTCACCCCTCCACTTT.

V and J are TRBV2 and TRBJ1-5; D gene unclear. In germline, CDR1 is SNHLY, CDR2 FYNNEI. The CDR3 has 14 amino acids. Trimming cost V 1 base and J 5 bases, with 9 bases left between them. The CDR3 DNA sequence: TGTGCCAGCAGTGAAGAGCCCGGGTATCAGCCCCAGCATTTT. Its translation is CASSEEPGYQPQHF.

This sequence joins TRBV7-6 and TRBJ1-5; D is ambiguous. With 1 base removed from V and 6 bases from J, the gap between germline ends came to 19 bases. Germline values: CDR1 SGHVS, CDR2 FNYEAQ. The length of the CDR3 is 17 residues. The CDR3, as DNA: TGTGCCAGCAGCTTAGAATCTTGGGATGAGGAGGGTCAGCCCCAGCATTTT. Encoded protein: CASSLESWDEEGQPQHF.

Points on this clone: An end of the junction differs from the germline gene, which may be a read error. J is TRBJ1-6 and V is TRBV19; weak D call: TRBD1 (6 bases). Germline CDR1 LNHDA, CDR2 SQIVND (reference sequence). The CDR3 runs to 21 residues. The chain's CDR3 is CASSEDRWSASTGGTYSPLHF. CDR3 coding DNA: TGTGCCAGTAGCGAGGACAGATGGAGTGCTAGTACCGGGGGTACTTATTCCCCCCTCCACTTT.

This clone was detected only once. One junction end disagrees with the germline gene, perhaps due to a read error. The rearrangement uses TRBV10-3 and TRBJ1-2; 7 positions match TRBD1. The V gene's germline CDR1 is ENHRY and CDR2 SYGVKD. This CDR3 is 13 amino acids long. As DNA, the CDR3 is TGTGCCACCAAGGACAGGTACCTCTATGGCCACACCTTC. Protein product: CATKDRYLYGHTF.

V usage is TRBV6-5 and J usage is TRBJ2-5; D unresolved. Germline V CDR1 and CDR2: MNHEY, SVGAGI. This CDR3 is built from 13 residues. Trimming pared 5 bases from V and 5 bases from J, leaving 12 bases between. The CDR3 DNA follows: TGTGCCAGCAGTGGTGGGTACCGCGAGACCCAGTACTTC. Its translation: CASSGGYRETQYF.

The chain combines TRBV27 with TRBJ2-4, with TRBD1 identical over 8 bases. V was pared by 8 bases and J by 1 base, with 7 bases of the junction left unmatched. Germline CDR1 is MNHEY and CDR2 is SMNVEV (reference sequence). CDR3 length: 15 amino acids. CDR3: CASGDGDRAKNIQYF. The CDR3 DNA reads as TGTGCCAGCGGAGATGGGGACAGGGCCAAAAACATTCAGTACTTC.

This clone showed up just once. The genes are TRBV6-1 and TRBJ1-1; D possibly corresponds to TRBD1 (6 bases). CDR1 is MNHNS and CDR2 is SASEGT in the germline V gene. The CDR3 is 13 amino acids. The V end lost 8 bases, the J end lost 0 bases, and 10 bases lay between the germline ends. The CDR3 DNA sequence: TGTGCCAGCCGGACAGCACTGAACACTGAAGCTTTCTTT. As protein: CASRTALNTEAFF.

A word on this clone: Because the CDR3 is missing its conserved closing phenylalanine or tryptophan, this is likely a read error. It is unclear where the CDR3 begins or ends on the DNA, so no DNA is shown, and the CDR3 is as TCRdb lists it. J is TRBJ2-7 and V is TRBV6-7; TRBD1, the D gene given by the table, was not confirmed from the DNA. TRBV6-7 is flagged as an ORF with uncertain function. The CDR3 has 12 amino acids, counting both end residues. The CDR3 is CASSYRQGAFMS.

The chain carries TRBV29-1 and TRBJ2-3; TRBD1 agrees at 8 bases. From germline, CDR1 is SQVTM and CDR2 ANQGSEA. The CDR3 spans 13 residues. CDR3 sequence: CSADRGKTDTQYF. The CDR3 region has the DNA TGCAGTGCCGACAGGGGAAAAACAGATACGCAGTATTTT.

In DNA form, the CDR3 reads TGTGCCAGCAGTCGGTACAGGGGCAACACTGAAGCTTTCTTT. Residues: CASSRYRGNTEAFF. The chain combines TRBV7-9 with TRBJ1-1; TRBD1 matches at 7 bases. V lost 6 bases to trimming and J lost 2 bases; unmatched junction nucleotides: 6. From germline, CDR1 is SEHNR and CDR2 FQNEAQ (reference sequence). The CDR3 has 14 residues.

The chain uses TRBV27 and TRBJ2-1; 7 positions match TRBD1. With V trimmed by 2 bases and J by 2 bases, 9 bases remained unmatched. The germline V gene encodes CDR1 MNHEY and CDR2 SMNVEV (reference sequence). CDR3 size: 17 residues. DNA of the CDR3: TGTGCCAGCAGTTTAGCTGGACAGGCCGGTGCCTACAATGAGCAGTTCTTC. Its protein is CASSLAGQAGAYNEQFF.

As DNA, the CDR3 is TGTGCCAGTAGTATCAGGAAAGAGACCCAGTACTTC. Translating gives CASSIRKETQYF. V and J are TRBV19 and TRBJ2-5; D is ambiguous. CDR3 length: 12 amino acids. Deletions cut 3 bases from V and 3 bases from J, with 5 bases between. Germline-derived CDR1 and CDR2 are LNHDA and SQIVND (reference sequence).

V and J are TRBV13 and TRBJ1-6; D not certain. Germline values: CDR1 PRHDT, CDR2 FYEKMQ (reference sequence). V shed 7 bases and J shed 7 bases, with 14 bases lying between them. This CDR3 comprises 14 residues. Here the CDR3 reads CASTYWEGNSPLHF. As DNA, the CDR3 is TGTGCCAGCACCTACTGGGAAGGGAATTCACCCCTCCACTTT.

This chain connects TRBV2 to TRBJ2-1; D might be TRBD1 (6 bases). Trimming removed 10 bases at V and 3 bases at J, with 10 bases between. Germline values: CDR1 SNHLY, CDR2 FYNNEI. The CDR3 is 12 amino acids. The CDR3 sequence: CATRTDYNEQFF. The CDR3 nucleotides read TGTGCCACGAGGACAGACTACAATGAGCAGTTCTTC.

This chain links TRBV19 with TRBJ2-7; 7 nucleotides match TRBD2. The CDR3 is made up of 13 amino acids. V shed 8 bases, J shed 3 bases, and the junction held 7 bases outside the gene matches. CDR1 and CDR2 from the germline V gene are LNHDA and SQIVND (reference sequence). CDR3 amino acids: CASSGTTFYEQYF. The CDR3 DNA reads as TGTGCCAGTTCCGGGACTACCTTCTACGAGCAGTACTTC.